The 6 T cell receptor beta chains reported below all come from one sample, sequenced in a study of T cell repertoires in aging, cancer and after chemotherapy. TRB rearrangements spanning V, D and J were amplified using mixed TRB-A/B primers. TCRdb recomputed calls from the multiplex PCR reads with MiXCR, one row per CDR3 protein. The repertoire holds under 1,500 distinct CDR3 sequences, with roughly 22% as singletons. TCR beta rearrangements were amplified from peripheral blood genomic DNA. Material: blood. The receptors were gathered from a human donor with a solid tumor.

This clonotype is large. V and J are TRBV27 and TRBJ2-7; the match to TRBD2 covers 7 bases. V lost 3 bases to trimming and J lost 3 bases; unmatched junction nucleotides: 5. The CDR3 is made up of 14 amino acids. Germline CDR1 and CDR2: MNHEY and SMNVEV (reference sequence). CDR3 protein: CASSLGTTNYEQYF. CDR3 nucleotides: TGTGCCAGCAGTTTGGGGACTACCAACTACGAGCAGTACTTC.

V is TRBV12-3 or TRBV12-4 and J is TRBJ2-5; TRBD2 agrees at 9 bases. The CDR3 spans 16 residues. Trimming at V came to 8 bases and at J to 4 bases, leaving 14 bases not matched to a gene. In nucleotides, the CDR3 is TGTGCCAGCTTGCCGAGCGGGGGGTCGAAGGGAGAGACCCAGTACTTC. Translating it yields CASLPSGGSKGETQYF.

By share of the sample, this clonotype is medium-sized. The chain employs TRBV6-1 and TRBJ1-2, with 7 nucleotides matching TRBD1. The junction had 7 bases not matched to a gene; V was cut back by 9 bases and J by 3 bases. Germline V gives CDR1 MNHNS, CDR2 SASEGT. The CDR3 covers 13 residues. The CDR3 sequence is CASTPGQHYGYTF. The DNA for the CDR3 is TGTGCCAGTACTCCGGGACAGCACTATGGCTACACCTTC.

This clonotype is labeled medium-sized (0.01 to 0.1%). The chain recombines TRBV20-1 with TRBJ1-5; no clear D gene. The CDR3 covers 16 residues. V gave up 0 bases and J gave up 0 bases, with 12 bases separating them. Germline V gives CDR1 DFQATT, CDR2 SNEGSKA (reference sequence). The CDR3 sequence: CSARDWVQDSNQPQHF. CDR3 bases: TGCAGTGCTAGAGATTGGGTCCAAGATAGCAATCAGCCCCAGCATTTT.

In this sample, this clonotype is medium-sized. CDR3 loop: CASSEFGSHQPQHF. CDR3 DNA sequence: TGTGCCAGCAGTGAATTTGGATCCCATCAGCCCCAGCATTTT. The J gene is TRBJ1-5, the V gene TRBV6-1; no clear D. The CDR3 has 14 residues. V shed 2 bases and J shed 5 bases, with 10 bases lying between them. Per the germline V gene, CDR1 is MNHNS and CDR2 is SASEGT.

A note on this clonotype: A read error may account for a junction end that differs from germline. This chain joins TRBV7-2 and TRBJ1-2; D might be TRBD1 (6 bases). CDR1 and CDR2 (germline): SGHTA, FQGNSA. This CDR3 has 13 residues. CDR3 residues: CASGLQRGNGYTF. CDR3 in DNA: TGTGCCAGCGGCTTACAAAGGGGGAATGGCTACACCTTC.